The 24 T cell receptor beta chains below were found in one sample sequenced in a study of lymphopenia after photon versus proton radiotherapy. Libraries were prepared by immunoSEQ multiplex PCR; TCRdb keeps only in-frame clonotypes and omits some of them. The table includes over 10,000 clones, approximately 90% detected once. This sample comprised peripheral blood, obtained from a patient treated with photon-based radiotherapy. The receptor set was obtained from a man aged 55-75 years with pancreatic cancer.

The chain uses TRBV5-1 and TRBJ2-7, with D perhaps given as TRBD1 or TRBD2 (5 bases each). The CDR3 spans 15 residues. The ends were cut back, 1 base at V and 7 bases at J, with 18 bases in the middle. Germline CDR1 and CDR2: SGHRS and YFSETQ. CDR3 region: CASSLHPGASFEQYF. DNA of the CDR3: TGCGCCAGCAGCTTGCACCCCGGGGCGTCTTTTGAGCAGTACTTC.

The V call is TRBV6-6, the J call TRBJ1-1; possibly TRBD1 for D (5 bases). V lost 5 bases and J lost 5, with 18 bases in between. The CDR3 totals 15 residues. The germline gives CDR1 MNHNY, CDR2 SVGAGI (reference sequence). The CDR3 coding sequence is TGTGCCAGCAGTCTGACACCCCATGGGGGGACTGAAGCTTTCTTT. Amino acids: CASSLTPHGGTEAFF.

This chain connects TRBV18 to TRBJ2-1; TRBD2 aligns across 11 bases. The germline V gene encodes CDR1 KGHSH and CDR2 LQKENI. CDR3 size: 16 residues. With V trimmed by 5 bases and J by 8 bases, 11 bases remained unmatched. The CDR3 sequence is CASSTLAGGPGDEQFF. The CDR3 DNA reads TGTGCCAGCTCAACGTTAGCGGGGGGGCCGGGCGATGAGCAGTTCTTC.

This chain joins TRBV13 and TRBJ1-4; 9 nucleotides line up with TRBD1. V shed 5 bases, J shed 7 bases, and the junction held 11 bases outside the gene matches. The CDR3 is 16 amino acids. Per germline, CDR1 PRHDT and CDR2 FYEKMQ (reference sequence). CDR3 nucleotide sequence: TGTGCCAGCAGCGAAGGACAGGGGCTTCAGGTTGAAAAACTGTTTTTT. Encoded protein: CASSEGQGLQVEKLFF.

V gene TRBV4-1 combines with J gene TRBJ1-2; tentative D call: TRBD1 (5 bases). The CDR3 has 13 residues. Germline CDR1 and CDR2: MGHRA and YSYEKL. With 1 base removed from V and 2 bases from J, the gap between germline ends came to 5 bases. CDR3: CASSQAGNYGYTF. The CDR3 nucleotides read TGCGCCAGCAGCCAAGCAGGGAACTATGGCTACACCTTC.

The genes are TRBV7-2 and TRBJ2-3, with TRBD2 matching 12 bases. The CDR3 runs to 17 residues. Losses at the gene ends were 5 bases for V and 0 bases for J; bases not matched to a gene: 6. The germline V gene has CDR1 SGHTA and CDR2 FQGNSA. The CDR3 protein is CASSQTSGGTSTDTQYF. DNA for the CDR3: TGTGCCAGCAGCCAGACTAGCGGGGGAACTAGCACAGATACGCAGTATTTT.

This clone was seen just once. The chain recombines TRBV10-1 with TRBJ2-5, with a weak D call TRBD1 (6 bases). V was pared by 10 bases and J by 9 bases, with 18 bases between. Germline V gives CDR1 WNHNN, CDR2 SYGVQD (reference sequence). The length of the CDR3 is 12 residues. CDR3 protein: CANPKDRRAQYF. The CDR3 DNA is TGCGCCAACCCAAAAGACAGGCGGGCCCAGTACTTC.

The chain couples TRBV6-6 to TRBJ2-1, with TRBD2 identical over 11 bases. Trimming cost V 1 base and J 6 bases; bases outside gene matches: 5. The germline V gene has CDR1 MNHNY and CDR2 SVGAGI (reference sequence). CDR3 length: 16 residues. For the CDR3, the DNA is TGTGCCAGCAGTTACTTCGGTAGCGGGGGGGCCAATGAGCAGTTCTTC. Translation gives CASSYFGSGGANEQFF.

Concerning this clone itself: Compared with germline, one end of the junction differs, possibly owing to a read error. The chain is built from TRBV7-9 and TRBJ2-1, with 11 bases identical to TRBD2. CDR1 SEHNR and CDR2 FQNEAQ come from the germline V gene (reference sequence). The CDR3 is made up of 13 amino acids. The CDR3 DNA reads TGTGCCAGCAGCAAGATTATAGCGGGGGGGAGAGTCTTC. Translation gives CASSKIIAGGRVF.

The CDR3 sequence is CASSLVAEDTQYF. The CDR3 nucleotides read TGTGCCAGCAGCTTGGTTGCGGAAGATACGCAGTATTTT. This chain joins TRBV5-4 and TRBJ2-3; no definite D call. CDR1 SGHNT and CDR2 YYREEE come from the germline V gene (reference sequence). This CDR3 is 13 amino acids long. V was cut by 0 bases and J by 5 bases, with 7 bases left in between.

V gene TRBV10-1 combines with J gene TRBJ1-1, with D unclear. CDR1 and CDR2 (germline): WNHNN, SYGVQD (reference sequence). Deletions cut 5 bases from V and 10 bases from J, with 17 bases between. This CDR3 comprises 13 residues. CDR3 sequence reads: CASSRDSALTAFF. DNA of the CDR3: TGCGCCAGCAGTAGAGACTCAGCGTTGACAGCTTTCTTT.

V usage is TRBV19 and J usage is TRBJ1-3; 7 bases map to TRBD1. Germline CDR1 and CDR2: LNHDA and SQIVND (reference sequence). The CDR3 is made up of 16 amino acids. J was trimmed by 2 bases and V by 6 bases; bases with no gene match: 10. The CDR3 reads CASRLQGESAGNTIYF. CDR3 sequence (DNA): TGTGCCAGTAGACTCCAGGGGGAGTCTGCTGGAAACACCATATATTTT.

The chain combines TRBV7-2 with TRBJ2-3; TRBD2 is a possible D gene (5 bases). The germline V gene has CDR1 SGHTA and CDR2 FQGNSA. The CDR3 contains 13 residues. V lost 4 bases to trimming and J lost 6 bases, with 11 bases between them. Written as DNA, the CDR3 is TGTGCCAGCAGCTCTAGCATCGCGGATACGCAGTATTTT. This sequence encodes CASSSSIADTQYF. Filled out from reference TRBV7-2 and TRBJ2-3, the complete variable domain reads GAGVSQSPSNKVTEKGKDVELRCDPISGHTALYWYRQSLGQGLEFLIYFQGNSAPDKSGLPSDRFSAERTGGSVSTLTIQRTQQEDSAVYLCASSSSIADTQYFGPGTRLTVL.

The genes are TRBV4-1 and TRBJ2-1, with 8 bases aligning to TRBD2. This CDR3 is built from 15 residues. Germline assignment: CDR1 MGHRA and CDR2 YSYEKL. V trimming: 3 bases; J trimming: 7 bases; junction bases outside the gene matches: 8. CDR3 in amino acids: CASSHYAGGLNEQFF. Written as DNA, the CDR3 is TGCGCCAGCAGCCATTATGCGGGGGGTTTGAATGAGCAGTTCTTC.

The chain is built from TRBV7-2 and TRBJ2-5; 7 positions agree with TRBD2. The germline V gene encodes CDR1 SGHTA and CDR2 FQGNSA. The V and J ends lost 4 bases and 6 bases, in that order; junction bases with no gene match: 5. This CDR3 spans 13 amino acids. CDR3 in DNA: TGTGCCAGCAGCTCCTTCGGGGGGAAGACCCAGTACTTC. It encodes CASSSFGGKTQYF. Full variable domain (remainder filled in from reference TRBV7-2 and TRBJ2-5): GAGVSQSPSNKVTEKGKDVELRCDPISGHTALYWYRQSLGQGLEFLIYFQGNSAPDKSGLPSDRFSAERTGGSVSTLTIQRTQQEDSAVYLCASSSFGGKTQYFGPGTRLLVL.

The gene calls are TRBV19 and TRBJ1-5; D remains unclear. CDR3 length equals 16 residues. The V end lost 0 bases, the J end lost 2 bases, and 11 bases lay between the germline ends. Per germline, CDR1 LNHDA and CDR2 SQIVND (reference sequence). CDR3 amino acids: CASSIDQVGGNQPQHF. DNA of the CDR3: TGTGCCAGTAGTATAGATCAAGTGGGCGGCAATCAGCCCCAGCATTTT.

The rearrangement links TRBV7-3 to TRBJ2-5; 10 bases match TRBD2. J gave up 9 bases and V 2 bases, and 6 bases lay outside the gene matches. Germline V gene data show CDR1 as SGHTA and CDR2 as FQGTGA. CDR3 size: 14 residues. The CDR3 is CASSLLAGGPPQYF. CDR3 nucleotides: TGTGCCAGCAGCTTATTAGCGGGGGGCCCCCCCCAGTACTTC.

V and J are TRBV27 and TRBJ1-2; D not certain. With 0 bases removed from V and 6 bases from J, the gap between germline ends came to 11 bases. The germline CDR1 and CDR2 sequences are MNHEY and SMNVEV (reference sequence). This CDR3 is built from 14 residues. In DNA form, the CDR3 reads TGTGCCAGCAGTTTATCGAACGGGCGGAATGGCTACACCTTC. Encoded protein: CASSLSNGRNGYTF.

The chain is built from TRBV13 and TRBJ2-2; D might be TRBD1 or TRBD2, each matching 6 bases. The germline CDR1 and CDR2 sequences are PRHDT and FYEKMQ (reference sequence). V was shortened by 5 bases and J by 8 bases, with 21 bases between the two germline ends. The CDR3 totals 16 residues. This chain's CDR3 is CASSDHRDSVAGELFF. Written as DNA, the CDR3 is TGTGCCAGCAGCGATCACAGGGACTCCGTAGCTGGGGAGCTGTTTTTT.

The chain combines TRBV4-1 with TRBJ2-5, with unresolved D. From germline, CDR1 is MGHRA and CDR2 YSYEKL. The CDR3 sequence is 14 residues long. The V gene lost 4 bases and the J gene lost 5 bases, with 14 bases spanning the gap. The CDR3 DNA reads TGCGCCAGCAGCCCCGCAGTAGGCTACGAGACCCAGTACTTC. Protein: CASSPAVGYETQYF.

V is TRBV15 and J is TRBJ1-4, with 7 positions matching TRBD1. The germline V gene encodes CDR1 LNHNV and CDR2 YYDKDF (reference sequence). V shed 6 bases and J 3 bases; nucleotides not matched to a gene: 13. The CDR3 totals 17 residues. CDR3 DNA sequence: TGTGCCACCAGAGGGAGACAGGGAATTCCGGCTAATGAAAAACTGTTTTTT. Residues: CATRGRQGIPANEKLFF.

J is TRBJ2-5 and V is TRBV29-1; 12 bases line up with TRBD2. The CDR3 contains 15 residues. V shed 6 bases, J shed 5 bases, and the junction held 10 bases outside the gene matches. The germline V gene encodes CDR1 SQVTM and CDR2 ANQGSEA. CDR3 in amino acids: CSVTSTSGGSETQYF. As DNA, the CDR3 is TGCAGCGTCACCTCCACTAGCGGGGGGTCCGAGACCCAGTACTTC.

The chain carries TRBV6-1 and TRBJ1-1; D not certain. Trimming shortened V by 5 bases and J by 1 base, and 14 bases separated the two germline ends. This CDR3 region has 15 residues. Germline CDR1 is MNHNS and CDR2 is SASEGT. The CDR3 region is CASSRTATTNTEAFF. The CDR3 coding sequence is TGTGCCAGCAGTCGCACAGCAACAACGAACACTGAAGCTTTCTTT.

The V call is TRBV6-5, the J call TRBJ1-2, with D perhaps TRBD1 (6 bases). The CDR3 sequence is 15 residues long. The V end lost 4 bases, the J end lost 3 bases, and 15 bases lay between the germline ends. The germline CDR1 and CDR2 sequences are MNHEY and SVGAGI. The DNA of the CDR3 is TGTGCCAGCAGTTGGTCTCAGGGGACGCACTATGGCTACACCTTC. Protein: CASSWSQGTHYGYTF.